This is a list of T cell receptor beta chains from one sample in a study of CD8+CD57+ T cells in acquired aplastic anemia. TCRdb processed the reads anew with MiXCR; each CDR3 protein has one entry. The data show around 400,000 distinct CDR3 sequences, 55% to 75% seen once. Source material: sorted CD4+, CD8+, or CD8+CD57+ T cells (not recorded which) from PBMCs. The receptors derive from a human donor in good health, serving as a control. CDR3s include the opening cysteine and the closing phenylalanine or tryptophan. The order of the fields is V gene, D gene, clone size, J gene, CDR3 protein, CDR3 DNA. A D gene is named only where the DNA matches it firmly. Some rows have no size entry. The others give once, few or many, or a class for an expanded clone.

TRBV6-2/TRBV6-3	.	many	TRBJ1-2	CASTSIRNRIEGNYGYTF	TGTGCCAGCACCTCTATACGGAACAGAATCGAGGGGAACTATGGCTACACCTTC
TRBV7-8	.	.	TRBJ1-5	CASSSTRGQQQLF	TGTGCCAGCAGCTCGACTCGGGGTCAGCAACAGCTTTTT
TRBV5-1	.	.	TRBJ1-6	CASSLDAGRNSPLHF	TGCGCCAGCAGCTTGGACGCAGGACGTAATTCACCCCTCCACTTT
TRBV4-2	.	.	TRBJ1-4	CACRVPGNEKLFF	TGTGCCTGCAGAGTGCCTGGGAATGAAAAACTGTTTTTT
TRBV6-1	TRBD1	.	TRBJ1-5	CATSGRQGRQPQHF	TGTGCCACCTCCGGACGACAGGGTCGTCAGCCCCAGCATTTT
TRBV7-3	TRBD1	.	TRBJ2-3	CASSILRQGADTQYF	TGTGCCAGCAGTATCCTTAGACAGGGCGCAGATACGCAGTATTTT
TRBV6-2/TRBV6-3	TRBD1	.	TRBJ1-5	CASRSKTGASTEPQHF	TGTGCCAGCAGGAGCAAAACAGGGGCTAGCACAGAGCCCCAGCATTTT
TRBV7-2	.	many	TRBJ2-3	CASSFRQINPTDTQYF	TGTGCCAGCAGCTTCCGCCAAATTAACCCCACAGATACGCAGTATTTT
TRBV9	TRBD1	.	TRBJ1-2	CASSVADRGGGYTF	TGTGCCAGCAGCGTAGCCGACAGGGGCGGGGGCTACACCTTC
TRBV24-1	TRBD1	.	TRBJ2-2	CATSARDRSTGELFF	TGTGCCACCAGCGCCCGGGACAGGAGCACCGGGGAGCTGTTTTTT
TRBV19	.	.	TRBJ2-1	CASNLYPYNEQFF	TGTGCCAGTAACCTTTACCCTTACAATGAGCAGTTCTTC
TRBV5-4	.	many	TRBJ1-1	CASSPEGARVPNTEAFF	TGTGCCAGCAGTCCCGAGGGCGCCAGGGTCCCCAACACTGAAGCTTTCTTT
TRBV7-3	.	.	TRBJ1-2	CASSLNGLGVYEQTF	TGTGCCAGCAGCTTAAATGGTCTCGGTGTATACGAGCAGACCTTC
TRBV12-3/TRBV12-4	.	.	TRBJ1-6	CASTEGPEPTLHF	TGTGCCAGCACAGAAGGACCCGAACCAACCCTCCACTTT
TRBV19	.	many	TRBJ2-4	CASSIQGWMPNIAKNIQYF	TGTGCCAGTAGTATACAGGGTTGGATGCCCAATATAGCCAAAAACATTCAGTACTTC